This T cell receptor beta chain emerged from a study of T cells in Graves' hyperthyroidism and ophthalmopathy. Template material for amplifying TCR beta CDR3 regions consisted of RNA transcripts. The HTBI set primed first-round TCR CDR3 RT-PCR. TCRdb re-called the multiplex PCR reads with MiXCR, one entry per CDR3 protein. The sample records 600,000 to 750,000 distinct CDR3 sequences, roughly a sixth being singletons. It was uncontrolled infection, other autoimmune disease, pregnancy or lactation that excluded patients. Overall study results and limits: The model forecast ophthalmopathy, anticipating it by a median roughly 6.5 months before onset.

The CDR3 has 14 amino acids. Between the trimmed V and J ends, which lost 4 bases and 7 bases, there was a span of 16 bases. Germline loops: CDR1 MNHEY, CDR2 SVGAGI. This clonotype showed up just once. As yet, its antigen is unknown. Being one base from a much bigger clone, this may be a read error. The TCR originated in a man aged 45-65 years with Graves' hyperthyroidism. The sequenced sample was blood. The V and J genes are TRBV6-5 and TRBJ1-2; D call uncertain. CDR3 in amino acids: CASSSHSSATGYTF. The CDR3 DNA sequence: TGTGCCAGCAGTTCCCACTCCTCAGCCACTGGCTACACCTTC.